This T cell receptor (beta chain) was captured in a study of T cell repertoires in cytomegalovirus infection (dated by TCRdb to about 2019). About the full investigation: Donor HLA type was relevant to the analysis, as public TCR beta signatures indicated carriage of CMV infection together with the matching HLA type.

Study-wide findings and limitations: Cumulative frequency of public TCR beta family members discriminated carriers of CMV infection plus the relevant HLA type in this cohort and an independent approximately 340-donor cohort. The ex vivo response was dominated by HLA-C-restricted CMV-specific TCR beta clonotypes, and the single most frequent clonotype in two of eight donors was supplied by these HLA-C-restricted clonotypes.

Sequencer: Illumina HiSeq 1500. TCRdb reworked the public reads: Q25 trimming with fastp, MiXCR clone assembly, productive beta chains retained. Each record represents a unique CDR3 protein, reported with the most common genes and DNA among its rows. The sample table holds some 220,000 distinct CDR3 sequences, of which 6% to 8% were seen once. The top ten constitute around 6% of the sample. V lost 4 bases and J lost 0 bases, and the count of bases not matched to a germline gene is 10. The germline V gene (reference sequence) yields SEHNR for CDR1 and FQNEAQ for CDR2. The CDR3 runs 17 residues from the cysteine to the phenylalanine. Only the CDR3 DNA is retained, 51 bases long and in frame from the first base. This clonotype was observed many times. The antigen this receptor binds is unknown. No per-base quality is available; no much larger clone lies one base away.

The sequencing input was PBMCs. Recombination joined TRBV7-9 with TRBJ1-1; 8 central nucleotides agree with TRBD1. The sequence came from a human donor in good health (CMV status not recorded). Some clones in this sample may be carry-over from other donors' samples. This receptor has the CDR3 CASSSQGAMFMNTEAFF. The DNA sequence is given as TGTGCCAGCAGCTCCCAGGGGGCGATGTTTATGAACACTGAAGCTTTCTTT.